This T cell receptor (beta chain) appears in the sequencing data of a study of blood T cell repertoires in COVID-19. The table came from immunoSEQ multiplex PCR; TCRdb's copy has only in-frame clones and leaves some out. The sample records under 140,000 clones, around nine tenths being singletons. The CDR3 totals 14 residues. The V end lost 8 bases, the J end lost 1 base, and 14 bases lay between the germline ends. Germline CDR1 and CDR2: LNHDA and SQIVND (reference sequence). V gene TRBV19 combines with J gene TRBJ1-1; D unclear. The TCR sequence derives from a woman in her forties or fifties with acute or convalescent COVID-19. The material sequenced was peripheral blood. The CDR3 DNA reads TGTGCCAGTGAAGGCGGGCCATCGAACACTGAAGCTTTCTTT. Translation: CASEGGPSNTEAFF.